The clone carrying this TCR beta chain came up a few times. Its antigen remains unidentified. There are 17 residues in the CDR3. Germline V gene sequence: CDR1 ENHRY, CDR2 SYGVKD. V was trimmed by 0 bases and J by 0 bases, leaving 11 bases between them. Each CDR3 protein is one row after TCRdb ran MiXCR on the reads. The sample has roughly 920,000 distinct CDR3 sequences; about a third are singletons. This specimen comes from a study of T cell repertoires in cytomegalovirus infection. The chain couples TRBV10-3 to TRBJ1-4, with D unresolved. The material sequenced was cultured CD8+ T cells from PBMCs, taken from culture after CMV antigen stimulation. The source of this sequence is a human donor in good health (CMV status not recorded). Some clones in this sample may be carry-over from other donors' samples. For the CDR3, the DNA is TGTGCCATCAGTGAGTCGATGTACACAGCAACTAATGAAAAACTGTTTTTT. It specifies CAISESMYTATNEKLFF.